One T cell receptor beta chain is described in this entry. The data are from a study of blood T cell repertoires in COVID-19. Across the study: Sites across the United States, Italy and Spain contributed samples from acute and convalescent COVID-19. From T cells, B-cell-depleted T cells, or PBMCs came the material, which was cDNA or gDNA.

Methods used by the authors: From reference gene primer amplification, estimates of nucleated cell counts were derived. This table comes from immunoSEQ multiplex PCR, and its TCRdb copy is limited to in-frame clones, with some not included. V and J calls and clone size are as listed in that table; D and trimming were resolved from the DNA. The top ten hold 1.9% of the sample, which has approximately 76,000 clones, around nine tenths seen once. The sample comprised peripheral blood. The TCR sequence derives from a woman aged 60-75 years with acute or convalescent COVID-19.

CDR3 in DNA: TGTGCCAGCAGTTTAGATCTAGCGGGAGTTTCCCCCGGGGAGCTGTTTTTT. Protein: CASSLDLAGVSPGELFF. The rearrangement links TRBV28 to TRBJ2-2; TRBD2 agrees at 10 bases. The CDR3 sequence is 17 residues long. Per the germline V gene, CDR1 is MDHEN and CDR2 is SYDVKM. V dropped 2 bases and J dropped 6; count of bases not matched to a gene: 9. Combining the CDR3 with reference TRBV28 and TRBJ2-2 gives the whole variable domain DVKVTQSSRYLVKRTGEKVFLECVQDMDHENMFWYRQDPGLGLRLIYFSYDVKMKEKGDIPEGYSVSREKKERFSLILESASTNQTSMYLCASSLDLAGVSPGELFFGEGSRLTVL.